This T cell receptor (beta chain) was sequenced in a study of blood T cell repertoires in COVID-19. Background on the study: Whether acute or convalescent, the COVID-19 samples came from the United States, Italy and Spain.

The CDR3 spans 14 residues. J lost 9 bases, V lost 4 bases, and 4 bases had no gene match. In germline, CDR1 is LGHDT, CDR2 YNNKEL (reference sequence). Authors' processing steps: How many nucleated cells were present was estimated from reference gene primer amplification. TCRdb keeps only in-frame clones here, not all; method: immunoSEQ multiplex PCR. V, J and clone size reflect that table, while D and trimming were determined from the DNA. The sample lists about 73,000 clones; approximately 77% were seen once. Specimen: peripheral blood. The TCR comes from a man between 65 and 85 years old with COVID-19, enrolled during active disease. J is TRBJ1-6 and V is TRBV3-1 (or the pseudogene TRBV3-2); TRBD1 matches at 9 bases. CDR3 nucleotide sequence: TGTGCCAGCAGCCCCCGGACAGGGGCTTCACCCCTCCACTTT. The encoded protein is CASSPRTGASPLHF.